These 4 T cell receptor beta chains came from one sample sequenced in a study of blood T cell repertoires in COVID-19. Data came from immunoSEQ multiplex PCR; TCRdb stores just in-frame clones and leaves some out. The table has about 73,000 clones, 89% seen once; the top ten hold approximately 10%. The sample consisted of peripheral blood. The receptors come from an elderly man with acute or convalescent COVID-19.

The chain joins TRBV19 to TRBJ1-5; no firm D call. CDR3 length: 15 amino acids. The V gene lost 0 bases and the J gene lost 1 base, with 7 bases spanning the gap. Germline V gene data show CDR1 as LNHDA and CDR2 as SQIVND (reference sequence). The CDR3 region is CASSIDSSSNQPQHF. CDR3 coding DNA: TGTGCCAGTAGTATAGACAGTTCGAGCAATCAGCCCCAGCATTTT.

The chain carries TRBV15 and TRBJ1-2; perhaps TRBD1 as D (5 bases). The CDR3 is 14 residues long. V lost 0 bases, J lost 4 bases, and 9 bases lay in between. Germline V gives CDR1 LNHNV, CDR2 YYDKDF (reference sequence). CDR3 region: CATSRDRQPYGYTF. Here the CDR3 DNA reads TGTGCCACCAGCAGAGATAGACAGCCCTATGGCTACACCTTC.

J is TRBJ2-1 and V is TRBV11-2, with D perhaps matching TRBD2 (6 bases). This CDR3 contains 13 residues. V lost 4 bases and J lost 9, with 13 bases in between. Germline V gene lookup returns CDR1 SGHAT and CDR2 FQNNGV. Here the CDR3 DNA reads TGTGCCAGCAGCTGGGGGGTAATCATTGAGCAGTTCTTC. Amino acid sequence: CASSWGVIIEQFF.

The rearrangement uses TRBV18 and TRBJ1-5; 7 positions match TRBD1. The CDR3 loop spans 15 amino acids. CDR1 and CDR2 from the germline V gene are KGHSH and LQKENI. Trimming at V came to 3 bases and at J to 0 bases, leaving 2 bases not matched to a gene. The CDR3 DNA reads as TGTGCCAGCTCACCTACAGGGGTTAGCAATCAGCCCCAGCATTTT. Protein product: CASSPTGVSNQPQHF.